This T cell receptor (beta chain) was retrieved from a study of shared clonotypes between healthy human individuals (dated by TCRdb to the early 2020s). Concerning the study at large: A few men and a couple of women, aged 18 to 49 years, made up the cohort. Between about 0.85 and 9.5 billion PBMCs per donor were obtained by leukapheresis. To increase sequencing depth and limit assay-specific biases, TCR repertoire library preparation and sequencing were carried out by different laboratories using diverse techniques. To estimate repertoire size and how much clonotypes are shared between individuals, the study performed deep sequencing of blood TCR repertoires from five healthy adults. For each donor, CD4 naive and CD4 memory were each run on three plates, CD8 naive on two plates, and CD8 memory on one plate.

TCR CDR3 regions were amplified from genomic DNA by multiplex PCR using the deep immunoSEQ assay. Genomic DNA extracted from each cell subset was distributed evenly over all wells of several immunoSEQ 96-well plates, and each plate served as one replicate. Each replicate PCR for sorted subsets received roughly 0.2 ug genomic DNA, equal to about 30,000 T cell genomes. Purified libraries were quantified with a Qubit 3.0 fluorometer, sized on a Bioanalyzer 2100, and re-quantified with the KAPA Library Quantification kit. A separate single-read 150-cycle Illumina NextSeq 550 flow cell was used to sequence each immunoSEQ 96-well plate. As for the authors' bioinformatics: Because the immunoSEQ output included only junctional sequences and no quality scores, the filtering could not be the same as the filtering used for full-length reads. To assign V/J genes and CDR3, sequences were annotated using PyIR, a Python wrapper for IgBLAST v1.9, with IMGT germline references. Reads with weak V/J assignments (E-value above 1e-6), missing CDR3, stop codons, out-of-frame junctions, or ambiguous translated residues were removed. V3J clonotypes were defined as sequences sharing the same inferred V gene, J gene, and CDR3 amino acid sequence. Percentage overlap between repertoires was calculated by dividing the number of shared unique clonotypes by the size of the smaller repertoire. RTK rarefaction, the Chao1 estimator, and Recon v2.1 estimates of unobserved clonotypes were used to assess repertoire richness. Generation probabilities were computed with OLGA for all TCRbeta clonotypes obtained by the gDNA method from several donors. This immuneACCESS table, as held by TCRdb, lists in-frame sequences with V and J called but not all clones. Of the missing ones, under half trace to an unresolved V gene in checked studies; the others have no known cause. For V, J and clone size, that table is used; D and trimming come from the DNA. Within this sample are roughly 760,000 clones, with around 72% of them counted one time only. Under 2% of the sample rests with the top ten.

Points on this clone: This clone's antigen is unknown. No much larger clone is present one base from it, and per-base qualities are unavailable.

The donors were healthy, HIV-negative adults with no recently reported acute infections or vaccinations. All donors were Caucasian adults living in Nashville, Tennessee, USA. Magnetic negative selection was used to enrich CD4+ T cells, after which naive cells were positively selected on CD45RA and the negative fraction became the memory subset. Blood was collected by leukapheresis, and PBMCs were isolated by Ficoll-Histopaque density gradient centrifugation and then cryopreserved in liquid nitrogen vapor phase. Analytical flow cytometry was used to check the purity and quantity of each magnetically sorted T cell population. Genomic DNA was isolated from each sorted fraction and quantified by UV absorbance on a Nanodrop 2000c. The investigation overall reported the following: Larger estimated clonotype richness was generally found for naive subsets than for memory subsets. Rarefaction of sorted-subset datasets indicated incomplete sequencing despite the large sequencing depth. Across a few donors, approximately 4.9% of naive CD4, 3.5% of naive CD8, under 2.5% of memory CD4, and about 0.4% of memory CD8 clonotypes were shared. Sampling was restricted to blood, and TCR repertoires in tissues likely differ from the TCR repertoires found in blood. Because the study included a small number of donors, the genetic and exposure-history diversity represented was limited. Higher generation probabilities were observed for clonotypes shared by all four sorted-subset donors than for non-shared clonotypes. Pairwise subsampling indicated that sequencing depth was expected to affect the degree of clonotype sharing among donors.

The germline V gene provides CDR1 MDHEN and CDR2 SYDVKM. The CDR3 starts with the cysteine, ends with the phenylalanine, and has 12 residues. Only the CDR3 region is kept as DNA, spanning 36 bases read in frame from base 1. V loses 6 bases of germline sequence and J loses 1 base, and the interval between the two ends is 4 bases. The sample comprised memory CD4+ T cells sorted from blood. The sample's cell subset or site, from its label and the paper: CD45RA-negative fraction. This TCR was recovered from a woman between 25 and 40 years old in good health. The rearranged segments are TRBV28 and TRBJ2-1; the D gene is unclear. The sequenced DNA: TGTGCCAGCAGCCCTTCCTACAATGAGCAGTTCTTC. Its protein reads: CASSPSYNEQFF. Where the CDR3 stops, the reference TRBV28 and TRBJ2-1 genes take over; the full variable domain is DVKVTQSSRYLVKRTGEKVFLECVQDMDHENMFWYRQDPGLGLRLIYFSYDVKMKEKGDIPEGYSVSREKKERFSLILESASTNQTSMYLCASSPSYNEQFFGPGTRLTVL.